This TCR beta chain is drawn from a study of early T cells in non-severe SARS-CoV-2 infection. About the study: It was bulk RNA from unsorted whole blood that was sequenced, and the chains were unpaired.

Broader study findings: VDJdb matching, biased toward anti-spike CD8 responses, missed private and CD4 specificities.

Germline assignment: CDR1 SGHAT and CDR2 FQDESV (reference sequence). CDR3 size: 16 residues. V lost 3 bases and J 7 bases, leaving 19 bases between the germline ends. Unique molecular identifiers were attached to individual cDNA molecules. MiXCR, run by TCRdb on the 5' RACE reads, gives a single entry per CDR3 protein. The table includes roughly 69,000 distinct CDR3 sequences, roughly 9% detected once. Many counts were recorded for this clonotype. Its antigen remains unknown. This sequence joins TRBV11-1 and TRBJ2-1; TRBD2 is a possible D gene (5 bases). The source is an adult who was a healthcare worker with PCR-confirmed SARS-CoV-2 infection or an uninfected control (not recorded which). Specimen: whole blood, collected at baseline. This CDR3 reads CASSFGGPGWGNEQFF. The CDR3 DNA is TGTGCCAGCAGCTTCGGAGGACCCGGATGGGGAAATGAGCAGTTCTTC.